This T cell receptor (beta chain) came from a study of cytomegalovirus exposure and HLA in healthy donors. Germline loops: CDR1 SGHRS, CDR2 YFSETQ. Germline trimming cut 4 bases from V and 7 bases from J; bases unmatched to any gene: 10. The CDR3 is 14 amino acids. Study-wide findings and caveats: It was 150 to 200 TCR beta chains that were listed as cytomegalovirus-associated.

A word on this clone: The target antigen is unknown.

Repertoires were generated with immunoSEQ multiplex PCR, while TCRdb's copy carries only in-frame clones and drops some. Found here are more than 100,000 clones, roughly 90% of them singletons; the top ten hold 6% to 7%. The sequence was obtained from a woman younger than 30 in good health and CMV-seropositive. The rearrangement joins TRBV5-1 to TRBJ1-2; 7 positions match TRBD1. Sequenced input: PBMCs. CDR3 protein: CASSTGDSLSGYTF. CDR3 sequence (DNA): TGCGCCAGCAGCACCGGGGACAGCCTGAGTGGCTACACCTTC.